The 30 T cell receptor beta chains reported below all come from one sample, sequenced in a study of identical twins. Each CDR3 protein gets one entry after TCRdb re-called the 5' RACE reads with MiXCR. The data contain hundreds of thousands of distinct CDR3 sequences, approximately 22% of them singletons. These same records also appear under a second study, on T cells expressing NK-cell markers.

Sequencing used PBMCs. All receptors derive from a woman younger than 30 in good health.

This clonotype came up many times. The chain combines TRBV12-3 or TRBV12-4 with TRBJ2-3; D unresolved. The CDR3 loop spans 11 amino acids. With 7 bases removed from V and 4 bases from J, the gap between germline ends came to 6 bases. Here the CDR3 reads CASTVADTQYF. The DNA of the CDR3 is TGTGCCAGCACGGTCGCAGATACGCAGTATTTT.

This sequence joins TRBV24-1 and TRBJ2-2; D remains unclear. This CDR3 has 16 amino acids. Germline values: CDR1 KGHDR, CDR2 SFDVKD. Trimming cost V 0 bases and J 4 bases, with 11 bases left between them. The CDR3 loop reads CATSDLPPEVTGELFF. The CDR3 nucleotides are TGTGCCACCAGTGATTTGCCCCCAGAGGTCACCGGGGAGCTGTTTTTT.

The CDR3 here is CASSLRGLAPNEQFF. The CDR3 nucleotides are TGTGCCAGCAGCTTACGTGGATTAGCCCCAAACGAGCAGTTCTTC. J is TRBJ2-1 and V is TRBV7-6, with D unresolved. This CDR3 contains 15 residues. Trimming removed 2 bases at V and 10 bases at J, with 18 bases between. CDR1 SGHVS and CDR2 FNYEAQ come from the germline V gene.

The CDR3 coding sequence is TGTGCCATGCGACAGCCCCGCGGTACGCAGTATTTT. As protein: CAMRQPRGTQYF. The rearrangement uses TRBV10-3 and TRBJ2-3; perhaps TRBD1 as D (5 bases). The CDR3 is 12 residues long. V lost 9 bases, J lost 8 bases, and 15 bases lay in between. The germline CDR1 and CDR2 sequences are ENHRY and SYGVKD.

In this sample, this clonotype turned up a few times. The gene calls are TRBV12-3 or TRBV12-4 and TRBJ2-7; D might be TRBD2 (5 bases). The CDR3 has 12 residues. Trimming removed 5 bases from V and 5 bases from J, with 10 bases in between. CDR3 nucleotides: TGTGCCAGCAGTCGAGGGCCCGACGAGCAGTACTTC. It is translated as CASSRGPDEQYF.

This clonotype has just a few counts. CDR3 coding DNA: TGCAGTGCTAGAGATTATCGGGGAGAGACCCAGTACTTC. This sequence encodes CSARDYRGETQYF. J is TRBJ2-5 and V is TRBV20-1, with D possibly matching TRBD2 (5 bases). Trimming stripped 0 bases from V and 4 bases from J, with 9 bases between. Germline V gene sequence: CDR1 DFQATT, CDR2 SNEGSKA (reference sequence). This CDR3 comprises 13 residues.

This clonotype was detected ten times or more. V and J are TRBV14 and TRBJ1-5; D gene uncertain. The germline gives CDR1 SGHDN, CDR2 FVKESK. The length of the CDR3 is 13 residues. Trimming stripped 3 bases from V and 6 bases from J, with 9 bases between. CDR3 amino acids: CASSQGRSQPQHF. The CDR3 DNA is TGTGCCAGCAGCCAGGGGAGAAGTCAGCCCCAGCATTTT.

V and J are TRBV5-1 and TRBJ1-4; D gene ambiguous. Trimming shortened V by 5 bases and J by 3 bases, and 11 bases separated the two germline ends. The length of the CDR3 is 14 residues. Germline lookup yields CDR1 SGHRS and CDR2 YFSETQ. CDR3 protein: CASSGAGSNEKLFF. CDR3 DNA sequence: TGCGCCAGCAGTGGAGCAGGATCTAATGAAAAACTGTTTTTT.

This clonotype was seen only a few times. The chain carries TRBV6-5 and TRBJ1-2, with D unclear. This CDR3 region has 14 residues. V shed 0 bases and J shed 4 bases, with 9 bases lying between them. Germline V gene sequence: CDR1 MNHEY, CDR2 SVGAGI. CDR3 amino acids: CASSYSPGIYGYTF. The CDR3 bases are TGTGCCAGCAGTTACTCTCCAGGAATCTATGGCTACACCTTC.

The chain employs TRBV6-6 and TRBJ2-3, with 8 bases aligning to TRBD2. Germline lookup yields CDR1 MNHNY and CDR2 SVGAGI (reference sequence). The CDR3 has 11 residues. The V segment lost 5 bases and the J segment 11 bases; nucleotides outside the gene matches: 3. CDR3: CASSHSGVQYF. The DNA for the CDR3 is TGTGCCAGCAGTCATAGCGGGGTGCAGTATTTT.

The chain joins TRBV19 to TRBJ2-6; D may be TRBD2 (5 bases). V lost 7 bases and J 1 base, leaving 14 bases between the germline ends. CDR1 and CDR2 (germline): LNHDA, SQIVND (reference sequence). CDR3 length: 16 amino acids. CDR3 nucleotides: TGTGCCAGTAACCCTTTGACGGGATCTGGGGCCAACGTCCTGACTTTC. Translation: CASNPLTGSGANVLTF.

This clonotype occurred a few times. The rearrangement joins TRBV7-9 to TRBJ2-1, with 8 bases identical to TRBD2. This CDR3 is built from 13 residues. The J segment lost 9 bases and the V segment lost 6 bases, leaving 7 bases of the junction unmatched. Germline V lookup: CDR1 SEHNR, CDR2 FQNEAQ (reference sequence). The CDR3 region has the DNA TGTGCCAGCAGGGGCGGGAGGTCTGGTGAGCAGTTCTTC. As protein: CASRGGRSGEQFF.

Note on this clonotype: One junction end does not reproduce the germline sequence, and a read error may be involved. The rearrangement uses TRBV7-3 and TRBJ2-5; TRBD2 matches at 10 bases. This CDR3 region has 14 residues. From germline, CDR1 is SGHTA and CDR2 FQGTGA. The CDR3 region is CASRPTSGSETQCF. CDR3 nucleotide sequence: TGTGCCAGCAGGCCGACTAGCGGGTCAGAGACCCAGTGCTTC.

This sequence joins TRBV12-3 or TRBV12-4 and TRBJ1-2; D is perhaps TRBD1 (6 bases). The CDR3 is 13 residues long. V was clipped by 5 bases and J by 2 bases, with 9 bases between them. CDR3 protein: CASSGDTNYGYTF. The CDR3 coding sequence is TGTGCCAGCAGTGGGGACACCAACTATGGCTACACCTTC.

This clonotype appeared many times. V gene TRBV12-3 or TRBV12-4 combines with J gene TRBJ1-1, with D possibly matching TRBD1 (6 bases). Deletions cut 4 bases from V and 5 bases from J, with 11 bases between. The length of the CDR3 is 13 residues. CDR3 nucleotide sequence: TGTGCCAGCAGTTCCCAAAGGGGGACTGAAGCTTTCTTT. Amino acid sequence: CASSSQRGTEAFF.

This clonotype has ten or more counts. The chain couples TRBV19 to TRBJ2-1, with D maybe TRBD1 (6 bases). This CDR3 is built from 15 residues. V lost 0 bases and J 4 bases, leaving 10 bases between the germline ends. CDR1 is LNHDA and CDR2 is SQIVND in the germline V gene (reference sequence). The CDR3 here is CASSIDRGVYNEQFF. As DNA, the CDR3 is TGTGCCAGTAGTATAGACAGGGGAGTGTACAATGAGCAGTTCTTC.

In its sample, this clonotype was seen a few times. This chain's CDR3 is CASSYSIRDRVGPYEQYF. In nucleotides, the CDR3 is TGTGCCAGCAGTTACTCGATAAGGGACAGGGTAGGCCCTTACGAGCAGTACTTC. The chain couples TRBV6-5 to TRBJ2-7, with 9 positions matching TRBD1. J gave up 4 bases and V 0 bases, and 13 bases lay outside the gene matches. There are 18 residues in the CDR3. Germline V lookup: CDR1 MNHEY, CDR2 SVGAGI.

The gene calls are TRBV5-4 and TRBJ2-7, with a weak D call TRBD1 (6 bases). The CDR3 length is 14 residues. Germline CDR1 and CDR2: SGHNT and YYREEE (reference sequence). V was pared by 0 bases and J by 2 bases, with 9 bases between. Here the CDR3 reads CASSLGTDTYEQYF. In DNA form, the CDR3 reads TGTGCCAGCAGCTTGGGGACAGACACCTACGAGCAGTACTTC.

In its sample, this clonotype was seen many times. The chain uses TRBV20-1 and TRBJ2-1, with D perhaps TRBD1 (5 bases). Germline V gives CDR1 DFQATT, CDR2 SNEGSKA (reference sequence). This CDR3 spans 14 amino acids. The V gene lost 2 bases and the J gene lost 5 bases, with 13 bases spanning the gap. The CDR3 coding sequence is TGCAGTGCTAGATCCTCCAGGGTCCACAATGAGCAGTTCTTC. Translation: CSARSSRVHNEQFF.

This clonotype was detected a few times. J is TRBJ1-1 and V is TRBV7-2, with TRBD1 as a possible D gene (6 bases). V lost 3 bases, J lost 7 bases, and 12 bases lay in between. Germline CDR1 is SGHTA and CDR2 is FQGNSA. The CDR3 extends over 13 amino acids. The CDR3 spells CASSFTGKGEAFF. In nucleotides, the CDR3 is TGTGCCAGCAGCTTTACAGGGAAGGGTGAAGCTTTCTTT.

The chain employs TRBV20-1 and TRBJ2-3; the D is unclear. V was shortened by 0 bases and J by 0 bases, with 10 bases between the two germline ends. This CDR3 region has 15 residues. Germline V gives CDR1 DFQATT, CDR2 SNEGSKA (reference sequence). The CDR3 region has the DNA TGCAGTGCTAGAGATTCGGCGGTTAGCACAGATACGCAGTATTTT. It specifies CSARDSAVSTDTQYF.

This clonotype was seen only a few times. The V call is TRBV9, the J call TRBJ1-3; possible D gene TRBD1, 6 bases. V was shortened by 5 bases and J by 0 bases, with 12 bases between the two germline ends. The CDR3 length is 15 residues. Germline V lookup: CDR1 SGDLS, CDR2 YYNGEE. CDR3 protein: CASSRGGLSGNTIYF. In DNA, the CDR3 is TGTGCCAGCAGTCGTGGGGGCCTCTCTGGAAACACCATATATTTT.

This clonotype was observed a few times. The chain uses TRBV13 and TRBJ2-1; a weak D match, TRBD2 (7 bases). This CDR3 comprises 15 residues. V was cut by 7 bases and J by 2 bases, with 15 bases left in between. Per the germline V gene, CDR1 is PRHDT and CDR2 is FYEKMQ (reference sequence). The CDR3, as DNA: TGTGCCAGCAACGAGGCGGGGGCGACCTACAATGAGCAGTTCTTC. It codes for CASNEAGATYNEQFF.

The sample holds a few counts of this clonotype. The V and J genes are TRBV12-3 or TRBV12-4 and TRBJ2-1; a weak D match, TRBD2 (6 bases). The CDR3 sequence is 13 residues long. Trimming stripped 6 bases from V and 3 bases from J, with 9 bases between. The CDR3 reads CASRRRDYNEQFF. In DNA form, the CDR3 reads TGTGCCAGCAGGAGGCGGGACTACAATGAGCAGTTCTTC.

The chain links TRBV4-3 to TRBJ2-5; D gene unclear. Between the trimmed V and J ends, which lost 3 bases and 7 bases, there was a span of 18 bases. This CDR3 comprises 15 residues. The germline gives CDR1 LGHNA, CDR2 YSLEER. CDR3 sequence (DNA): TGCGCCAGCAGCCATGCCACCGGGCCCACGGGGACCCAGTACTTC. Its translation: CASSHATGPTGTQYF.

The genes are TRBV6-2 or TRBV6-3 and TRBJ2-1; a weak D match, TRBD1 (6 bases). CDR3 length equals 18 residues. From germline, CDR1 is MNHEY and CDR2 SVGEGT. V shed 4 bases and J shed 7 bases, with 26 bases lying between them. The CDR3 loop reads CASSSYPSNREFVNEQFF. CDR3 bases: TGTGCCAGCAGTTCTTACCCTTCAAACAGGGAATTCGTTAATGAGCAGTTCTTC.

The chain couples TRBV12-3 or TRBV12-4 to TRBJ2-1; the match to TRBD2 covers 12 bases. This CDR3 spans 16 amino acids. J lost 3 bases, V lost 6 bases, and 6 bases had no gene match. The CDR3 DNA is TGTGCCAGCAGGGAGACTAGCGGGGGAGACTACAATGAGCAGTTCTTC. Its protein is CASRETSGGDYNEQFF.

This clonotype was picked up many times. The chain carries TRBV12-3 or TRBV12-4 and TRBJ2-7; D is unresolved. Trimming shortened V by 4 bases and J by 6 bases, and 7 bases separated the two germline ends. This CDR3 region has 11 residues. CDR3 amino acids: CASSYRAEQYF. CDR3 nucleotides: TGTGCCAGCAGTTACCGGGCCGAGCAGTACTTC.

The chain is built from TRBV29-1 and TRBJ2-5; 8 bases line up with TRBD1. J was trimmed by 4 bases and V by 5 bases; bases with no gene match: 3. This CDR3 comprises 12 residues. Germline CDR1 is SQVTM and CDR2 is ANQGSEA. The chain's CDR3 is CSVYQGAETQYF. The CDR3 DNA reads TGCAGCGTTTACCAGGGGGCAGAGACCCAGTACTTC.

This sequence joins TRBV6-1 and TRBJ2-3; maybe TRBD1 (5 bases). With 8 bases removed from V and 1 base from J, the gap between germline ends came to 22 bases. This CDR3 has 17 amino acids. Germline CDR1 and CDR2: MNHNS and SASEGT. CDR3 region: CASARAGWVLGTDTQYF. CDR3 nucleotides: TGTGCCAGCGCCAGGGCCGGTTGGGTATTGGGCACAGATACGCAGTATTTT.